The present T cell receptor beta chain was sequenced within a study of cytomegalovirus exposure and HLA in healthy donors (dated by TCRdb to about 2017). Regarding the study in general: In an earlier analysis of 587 of the donors, under 300 Gb of sequence data and 100 million or so unique TCR beta sequences from 180 million or so T cells were reported. Class I and class II HLA loci were covered by the typing at four-digit resolution. To predict cytomegalovirus infection status, the study combined high-throughput TCR immunosequencing, statistical association of individual TCRs with disease status, and machine learning. Roughly five DR-DQ haplotypes were treated as single units for association and clustering because of strong linkage in the cohort. Among the roughly 430 genotyped donors, approximately 82% belonged to the genetic ancestry cluster associated with self-reported Caucasian donors. All discovery cohort repertoires had been generated using a single sequencing platform. A later analysis re-analyzed previously published TCR beta repertoires from 500 to 700 donors and added high-resolution HLA genotyping to study TCR occurrence patterns. Roughly 310 gigabases of sequencing data and 80 million or so unique TCR sequences were included in an early release covering about 600 HLA-typed donors. On average, around 240,000 unique TCR beta nucleotide sequences were sequenced per donor among fewer than 500 genotyped donors of the cohort, with roughly 18% of those sequences being non-productive. In a later genetic analysis, genome-wide SNP genotypes for about three fifths of the roughly 670 donors were used, and that subset was treated as a discovery cohort. Using immunosequencing, the study profiled T cell repertoires from 500 to 800 subjects and related those repertoires to cytomegalovirus serostatus. In the later analysis, no new phenotypic data were used to find candidate immune exposures; instead, reliance was placed on TCR beta sequences and their occurrence across donors. An earlier analysis of roughly 580 of the donors used high-throughput TCR beta sequencing to judge whether each TCR beta V gene segment behaved as functional or pseudogenic. Donor age, sex, ethnicity and CMV serostatus were compiled together with the repertoire data. The number of typed donors differed by locus: about 620-630 for A, B, C, DRB1 and DQB1; 522 for DQA1; some 590 for DPA1; and some 430 for DPB1. A separate validation cohort of approximately 120 different subjects was used in addition to the roughly 620-subject first cohort. The study aimed to test whether cataloging public T cell receptors could reveal signatures of past pathogen exposure.

What the authors observed across the whole study: For the cohort, immune exposure information was limited to CMV serostatus. In a later analysis, several top co-occurrence clusters were reported to appear linked to parvovirus B19, influenza, CMV and Epstein-Barr virus. Correlated functional status among segregating V segments might reflect linkage disequilibrium, but an unknown experimental factor could not be ruled out. A few of the identified cytomegalovirus-associated TCR beta chains were confirmed in vitro to be specific for cytomegalovirus antigens. When HLA alleles, especially DR and DQ, strongly co-occurred, attributing TCR associations to individual alleles was difficult. In a later analysis, the rate of TCR association differed among HLA loci, with DRB1 alleles having the most associated TCRs and HLA-C alleles having the fewest. According to the authors, the approach could potentially be generalized to other disease states and immunological phenotypes. An earlier analysis of 587 of the donors showed that most TCR beta V segments appeared in productive rearrangements either about 90% or about 30% of the time, which broadly matched IMGT annotations. In both the original and validation cohorts, the classifier was reported to diagnose cytomegalovirus status with high specificity and sensitivity. A later analysis associated about 17,000 TCR beta sequences with specific HLA alleles at a false discovery rate of 0.05. While some public TCRs were present in many individuals, most TCR sequences turned up only very rarely across donors. Roughly uniform sequencing depth across donors was assumed in presence/absence analyses, although this assumption may not hold. About 17 rarely observed V segments, including chromosome 9 orphons, were excluded from the earlier analysis of some 590 of the donors because counts were too low. A later analysis found that most CMV-associated TCR beta chains appeared HLA-restricted, with HLA associations seemingly driven largely by CMV exposure. A later genetic analysis reported fewer N-insertions in productive TCRs among donors in an Asian-associated ancestry cluster than the roughly 640-donor mean. In a later analysis, HLA-associated TCR beta chains showed more clonal expansion and lower generation probabilities than non-associated chains that were equally common. HLA typing was unavailable for some donors at each locus, so association tests used only the typed subset. A further reported finding was that TCR beta sequences accurately predicted the HLA-A and HLA-B alleles for most subjects in the first cohort. The sequencing pipeline was judged likely to have produced a cluster of highly shared sequence variants as a technical artifact. In a later genetic analysis, a missense DCLRE1C variant was associated with V-gene and J-gene trimming of TCR beta chains, and the association was replicated in an independent cohort. The study listed approximately 150 TCR beta chains as associated with cytomegalovirus. The cohort was sequenced for TCR beta chains only, and without alpha or paired-chain data the features that could be detected were limited.

The cohort consisted of fewer than 700 healthy bone marrow donors. At the time of sampling, every cohort member was nominally healthy, though immune exposures that went unrecorded were likely present. The donor was CMV seronegative and belonged to the group of 320 or so seronegative cohort members. A peripheral blood sample was provided by each donor, and peripheral blood mononuclear cells were used for TCR beta sequencing. Genomic DNA extraction from the blood cell samples was performed with the Qiagen DNeasy Blood Extraction Kit. The library relied on the immunoSEQ multiplex PCR assay. For the multiplex PCR, a mixture combining 60 forward primers for TCR Vbeta segments and 13 reverse primers for TCR Jbeta segments was used. A multiplex PCR assay on genomic DNA amplified the CDR3 region of rearranged TCR beta genes. The Illumina HiSeq System was used to sequence the amplified TCR beta libraries as 87-base-pair reads. As for how the authors treated the data: A later analysis tallied around 82 million unique TCR beta chains across the approximately 670 repertoires, and about 10 million of those chains were shared by two or more donors. Raw reads were error-corrected and collapsed into unique sequences with a nearest-neighbor algorithm that merged closely related sequences to remove PCR and sequencing errors. Alignment of CDR3 sequences to IMGT reference sequences was used to assign V, D and J gene segments. For a sequence to be retained, a match of at least six nucleotides to both a V gene segment and a J gene segment was required. A rearrangement was called productive if the CDR3 had no stop codons and remained in frame with V and J, and every other rearrangement was called non-productive. Following IMGT convention, CDR3 was defined as the stretch from the second conserved V-encoded cysteine up to the conserved J-encoded phenylalanine. The earlier analysis of 500 to 650 of the donors excluded any sequence lacking an unambiguous match to a single V gene segment. In an earlier analysis of a few hundred of the donors, V segments were called functional above 56.7% productive rearrangements and were called segregating when the between-donor standard deviation exceeded 5%. To diagnose cytomegalovirus status from the catalog of TCR beta chain sequences, a statistical classification framework was built. In a later analysis, TCR nucleotide sequences were compared against IMGT/GENE-DB human TR gene sequences so that V and J genes could be assigned. In a later analysis, CDR3 sequences and most-parsimonious VDJ recombination scenarios were assigned using the TCRdist pipeline. In a later analysis, each TCR beta chain was defined by its CDR3 amino acid sequence together with its V-gene family, and reads lacking a unique V-gene family were excluded. As a way to deal with suspected cross-contamination and a sequencing artifact, a later analysis dropped approximately 590 nucleotide sequences that were highly shared and had low generation probability. A later analysis calculated a clonal expansion index for each public chain from normalized within-repertoire ranks of inferred template counts. A later analysis computed generation probabilities with a VDJ recombination model fitted to out-of-frame rearrangements, and checked the results against IGoR. Hypergeometric tests were used in a later analysis to score TCR-TCR, TCR-HLA and TCR-CMV co-occurrence, with a repertoire-size bias correction applied to the TCR pairs. A later analysis estimated false discovery rates by permuting HLA or CMV assignments 20 times. In a later analysis, co-occurring TCRs were grouped using DBSCAN, and TCRdist sequence similarity was added for clustering within HLA-allele-positive subsets. Repertoires with fewer than 30,000 or more than 120,000 public chains, plus five repertoires with anomalous nucleotide sharing, were excluded from co-occurrence clustering. As stored in TCRdb, this immuneACCESS dataset retains in-frame rearrangements with V and J assigned. A fraction of the clones does not appear; measured against another copy, unresolved V genes explain less than half of the discrepancy, and the remainder lacks a known reason. D and trimming come from the DNA, and the V and J calls and clone size come from that table. Across this sample there are some 120,000 clones, with 9.5% seen only once. The ten most abundant clones make up less than 4% of the sample.

This clone was counted only a few times. Its cognate antigen has yet to be identified. Within one base of it there is no much larger clone, and no base qualities were kept. The origin of this receptor is a man aged 30 to 39 in good health and CMV-seronegative. What was sequenced was PBMCs.

The CDR3 corresponds to CATSRVTGDQETQYF. The DNA reads as follows: TGTGCCACCAGCAGAGTAACAGGGGACCAAGAGACCCAGTACTTC. The chain is assembled from TRBV15 and TRBJ2-5; 7 bases in the junction line up with TRBD1. Ends trimmed: V by 1 base, J by 0 bases; bases unmatched to a gene: 2. CDR1 and CDR2, per the germline V gene (reference sequence), are LNHNV and YYDKDF. The CDR3 measures 15 amino acids from cysteine to phenylalanine. Just the 45-base CDR3 DNA is kept, in frame starting at base 1.